This T cell receptor beta chain derives from a study of early T cells in non-severe SARS-CoV-2 infection listed by TCRdb under 2021. Regarding the study in general: Bulk RNA from unsorted whole blood was used for TCR sequencing, so alpha and beta chains could not be paired. Points the paper makes about the study in general: Matching against VDJdb was skewed toward anti-spike CD8 responses, likely underestimated virus-specific expansions, and missed private and CD4 specificities.

V is shortened by 5 bases, J by 4 bases, and the region joining them spans 12 bases. Inclusive of the bounding cysteine and phenylalanine, the CDR3 is 13 residues long. The CDR3 DNA has 39 bases and is translated from base 1. CDR1 and CDR2 were assigned from the germline V gene as SGHRS and YFSETQ. Libraries came from 5' RACE. Sequencing was performed on a NextSeq 500. In the TCR library protocol, unique molecular identifiers were attached to individual cDNA molecules to correct for PCR bias and sequencing error. TCR alpha and beta chains were both sequenced, and the abundances of alpha and beta sequences in each sample were closely correlated with each other. Regarding the original processing steps: Decombinator V4 was used to annotate the V gene, J gene and CDR3 of the TCR sequences. Expanded TCRs were defined as changing significantly between any two time points under a Poisson model with p below 0.0001. TCR abundances were normalised to the total number of TCRs sequenced per sample and were expressed as counts per million. TRAV1-2 paired with TRAJ12, TRAJ20 or TRAJ33 defined MAIT TCRs, while TRAV10 paired with TRAJ18 defined iNKT TCRs. VDJdb, accessed 1 November 2021, was searched for CMV, EBV and SARS-CoV-2 annotated TCRs, with TCRs annotated for multiple antigens excluded. TCRdb itself trimmed the public reads at Q25 with fastp, ran MiXCR and retained productive beta chains. Every CDR3 protein is listed once, alongside the most common genes and DNA of its rows. TCRdb assigned the V and J calls; the authors' analysis was not used. The sample records around 44,000 distinct CDR3 sequences, approximately 9.4% of which are singletons. Together, the top ten hold about 7.7% of the sample.

This clonotype was seen a handful of times. Its antigen remains undetermined. Within one base of it there is no much larger clone, and no base qualities were kept. This was a case-control study nested in a cohort of healthcare workers in London, UK, who had nasopharyngeal swab PCR tests and blood samples taken every week. Between 23 and 31 March 2020, the week of the UK lockdown, healthcare workers were enrolled and then followed up weekly for as long as 16 weeks. This clonotype was sampled from an adult who was a healthcare worker with PCR-confirmed SARS-CoV-2 infection or an uninfected control (not recorded which). This chain is built from TRBV5-1 and TRBJ1-1, with no confident D gene call. The sequencing sample was made of whole blood. The DNA is as follows: TGCGCCAGCAGTATGGGCCGGGGCACTGAAGCTTTCTTT. This codes for CASSMGRGTEAFF.